A single TCR beta chain is shown here with its context. Its specificity is unknown. These data belong to a study of T cells expressing NK-cell markers. Overall study: Sequencing covered eight donors, seven HCMV-seropositive and one seronegative.

General study results and limits: Uncertainty persisted over the HCMV specificity of expanded NKG2C+ T cell clones.

Per germline, CDR1 SNHLY and CDR2 FYNNEI. This CDR3 is 11 amino acids long. Following a re-call of the 5' RACE reads, TCRdb has one entry per CDR3 protein and lacks DNA. The sample has about 460,000 distinct CDR3 sequences. This clonotype originated in a woman in her forties or fifties in good health. This chain uses TRBV2 with TRBJ1-1. What was sequenced was blood T cells: a sorted CD56 or NKG2C T cell subset, CD4+ or CD8+ T cells, or bulk PBMC T cells (not recorded which). The CDR3 spells CARFGDTEAFF.